Listed here are 26 T cell receptor beta chains from one sample, sequenced in a study of blood T cell repertoires in COVID-19. Assay: immunoSEQ multiplex PCR; the TCRdb copy retains only in-frame clones and omits some. In the table there are about 55,000 clones, approximately 90% of which are singletons. Specimen: peripheral blood. The receptors were gathered from a man aged 40-50 years with COVID-19, enrolled during active disease.

This sequence joins TRBV6-6 and TRBJ2-3, with TRBD2 matching 16 bases. The CDR3 extends over 16 amino acids. Trimming cost V 8 bases and J 4 bases; bases outside gene matches: 6. Germline assignment: CDR1 MNHNY and CDR2 SVGAGI (reference sequence). The CDR3: CASSPGLAGGSDTQYF. CDR3 nucleotides: TGTGCCAGCTCCCCGGGACTAGCGGGAGGGTCAGATACGCAGTATTTT.

The rearrangement joins TRBV12-5 to TRBJ1-2, with a weak D call TRBD1 (5 bases). Germline assignment: CDR1 LGHNT and CDR2 FRNRAP. V was trimmed by 2 bases and J by 2 bases, leaving 12 bases between them. The CDR3 consists of 15 residues. The CDR3 nucleotides read TGTGCTAGTGGTTTGTCCCAGGAGGGGAACTATGGCTACACCTTC. The encoded protein is CASGLSQEGNYGYTF. Variable domain in full (rest from reference TRBV12-5 and TRBJ1-2): DARVTQTPRHKVTEMGQEVTMRCQPILGHNTVFWYRQTMMQGLELLAYFRNRAPLDDSGMPKDRFSAEMPDATLATLKIQPSEPRDSAVYFCASGLSQEGNYGYTFGSGTRLTVV.

This clone was counted a single time. The chain combines TRBV12-3 or TRBV12-4 with TRBJ2-1, with 7 bases fitting TRBD1. V was clipped by 5 bases and J by 16 bases; unmatched bases: 11. The CDR3 runs 12 residues. The CDR3 DNA is TGTGCCAGCAGTGAGACGACAGGGAAGAACTTCTTC. Translating gives CASSETTGKNFF.

The chain links TRBV5-5 to TRBJ1-5; 8 positions match TRBD1. With 5 bases clipped from V and 1 base from J, the junction kept 5 bases outside the gene matches. CDR1 and CDR2 from the germline V gene are SGHKS and YYEKEE (reference sequence). The CDR3 runs to 15 residues. As DNA, the CDR3 is TGTGCCAGCAGTCGGACAGGGTTGAGCAATCAGCCCCAGCATTTT. Encoded protein: CASSRTGLSNQPQHF. Combining the CDR3 with reference TRBV5-5 and TRBJ1-5 gives the whole variable domain DAGVTQSPTHLIKTRGQQVTLRCSPISGHKSVSWYQQVLGQGPQFIFQYYEKEERGRGNFPDRFSARQFPNYSSELNVNALLLGDSALYLCASSRTGLSNQPQHFGDGTRLSIL.

The rearrangement uses TRBV5-1 and TRBJ1-2; D remains ambiguous. Trimming cost V 4 bases and J 4 bases, with 14 bases left between them. The CDR3 covers 14 residues. Germline loops: CDR1 SGHRS, CDR2 YFSETQ. CDR3 region: CASSPLDLSYGYTF. The CDR3 DNA sequence: TGCGCCAGCAGCCCCTTAGATTTATCCTATGGCTACACCTTC. The whole variable domain, remainder taken from reference TRBV5-1 and TRBJ1-2, is KAGVTQTPRYLIKTRGQQVTLSCSPISGHRSVSWYQQTPGQGLQFLFEYFSETQRNKGNFPGRFSGRQFSNSRSEMNVSTLELGDSALYLCASSPLDLSYGYTFGSGTRLTVV.

The chain joins TRBV5-6 to TRBJ2-7; TRBD2 aligns across 8 bases. This CDR3 is built from 11 residues. J gave up 4 bases and V 7 bases, and 1 base lay outside the gene matches. Germline V gene data show CDR1 as SGHDT and CDR2 as YYEEEE. CDR3 residues: CASGTSYEQYF. CDR3 coding DNA: TGTGCCAGCGGGACTAGTTACGAGCAGTACTTC.

The chain links TRBV10-2 to TRBJ1-5, with D maybe TRBD1 (5 bases). Trimming cost V 3 bases and J 6 bases, with 12 bases left between them. The CDR3 totals 14 residues. Germline V lookup: CDR1 WSHSY, CDR2 SAAADI. CDR3: CASSDGGAGQPQHF. In DNA, the CDR3 is TGCGCCAGCAGTGACGGTGGGGCTGGTCAGCCCCAGCATTTT.

The rearrangement joins TRBV19 to TRBJ2-3, with D maybe TRBD2 (6 bases). The CDR3 consists of 14 residues. Deletions cut 2 bases from V and 4 bases from J, with 10 bases between. Germline V gene sequence: CDR1 LNHDA, CDR2 SQIVND (reference sequence). The CDR3 DNA follows: TGTGCCAGTAGTATATATTCGGGGGCAGATACGCAGTATTTT. This translates into CASSIYSGADTQYF.

This clone was counted a single time. The CDR3 sequence: CAWSVGDVSQETQYF. For the CDR3, the DNA is TGTGCCTGGAGTGTTGGAGATGTGAGCCAAGAGACCCAGTACTTC. V and J are TRBV30 and TRBJ2-5, with D unresolved. The CDR3 loop spans 15 amino acids. V was cut by 0 bases and J by 1 base, with 12 bases left in between. Germline V gene sequence: CDR1 GTSNPN, CDR2 SVGIG (reference sequence).

V gene TRBV28 combines with J gene TRBJ1-5; maybe TRBD1 (5 bases). Germline V gene sequence: CDR1 MDHEN, CDR2 SYDVKM. V was pared by 5 bases and J by 3 bases, with 17 bases between. The CDR3 sequence is 16 residues long. The CDR3 DNA reads TGTGCCAGCAGTGGGGGGTCCGGGTCGGACAATCAGCCCCAGCATTTT. Protein sequence: CASSGGSGSDNQPQHF. Full variable domain (rest looked up from reference TRBV28 and TRBJ1-5): DVKVTQSSRYLVKRTGEKVFLECVQDMDHENMFWYRQDPGLGLRLIYFSYDVKMKEKGDIPEGYSVSREKKERFSLILESASTNQTSMYLCASSGGSGSDNQPQHFGDGTRLSIL.

The chain is built from TRBV14 and TRBJ2-3; TRBD2 matches at 7 bases. CDR1 is SGHDN, CDR2 FVKESK, per germline. This CDR3 comprises 17 residues. V lost 0 bases and J lost 6; bases outside the gene matches: 12. The chain's CDR3 is CASSQDLRRRGGDTQYF. The CDR3 nucleotides read TGTGCCAGCAGCCAAGATTTGAGACGGAGGGGAGGGGATACGCAGTATTTT. The whole variable domain, filled in from reference TRBV14 and TRBJ2-3, reads EAGVTQFPSHSVIEKGQTVTLRCDPISGHDNLYWYRRVMGKEIKFLLHFVKESKQDESGMPNNRFLAERTGGTYSTLKVQPAELEDSGVYFCASSQDLRRRGGDTQYFGPGTRLTVL.

In this sample, this clone turned up once. The chain carries TRBV7-8 and TRBJ1-2; 7 nucleotides match TRBD1. Germline V gene data show CDR1 as SGHVS and CDR2 as FQNEAQ. CDR3 size: 13 residues. The V and J ends lost 5 bases and 3 bases, in that order; junction bases with no gene match: 3. Here the CDR3 DNA reads TGTGCCAGCAGCCGGACAGGCGACTATGGCTACACCTTC. This gives the protein CASSRTGDYGYTF.

This sequence joins TRBV5-4 and TRBJ2-7; TRBD2 agrees at 13 bases. Germline CDR1 and CDR2: SGHNT and YYREEE (reference sequence). The CDR3 is made up of 16 amino acids. The trim removed 0 bases at V and 6 bases at J, leaving 6 bases unmatched. In nucleotides, the CDR3 is TGTGCCAGCAGCTTGGGGGGACTAGCGGGGTCCCGCGAGCAGTACTTC. It encodes CASSLGGLAGSREQYF.

This clone was seen just once. The chain joins TRBV7-8 to TRBJ1-2, with TRBD1 matching over 7 bases. The CDR3 is 14 residues long. V shed 0 bases, J shed 7 bases, and the junction held 5 bases outside the gene matches. Germline V lookup: CDR1 SGHVS, CDR2 FQNEAQ. The CDR3 DNA is TGTGCCAGCAGCTTAGCCGTCAGGGGGTCTGGCTACACCTTC. Residues: CASSLAVRGSGYTF.

V is TRBV18 and J is TRBJ1-6; D might be TRBD1 (6 bases). Germline CDR1 KGHSH, CDR2 LQKENI. V lost 3 bases, J lost 4 bases, and 13 bases lay in between. The CDR3 runs 16 residues. The CDR3 sequence: CASSPNDRIYNSPLHF. As DNA, the CDR3 is TGTGCCAGCTCACCGAACGACAGGATTTATAATTCACCCCTCCACTTT.

The sample holds a few counts of this clone. V gene TRBV2 combines with J gene TRBJ2-7, with 10 bases lining up with TRBD2. Germline V gene data show CDR1 as SNHLY and CDR2 as FYNNEI. Trimming took 4 bases from V and 7 from J; bases not matched to a gene: 4. The CDR3 is 13 residues long. In nucleotides, the CDR3 is TGTGCCAGCAGTGCGAGACTAGCGGGTGAGCAGTACTTC. Protein: CASSARLAGEQYF.

This chain connects TRBV18 to TRBJ2-3, with 10 bases identical to TRBD1. Trimming at V came to 4 bases and at J to 5 bases, leaving 3 bases not matched to a gene. CDR1 is KGHSH, CDR2 LQKENI, per germline. This CDR3 comprises 14 residues. In DNA, the CDR3 is TGTGCCAGCTCACGGGACAGGGGCGGAGATACGCAGTATTTT. Translating it yields CASSRDRGGDTQYF.

This rearrangement joins TRBV6-6 to TRBJ2-1; a possible D gene is TRBD2 (6 bases). Trimming took off 2 bases at V and 8 bases at J, with 16 bases between the two ends. The CDR3 sequence is 15 residues long. Germline V gene lookup returns CDR1 MNHNY and CDR2 SVGAGI (reference sequence). CDR3 sequence reads: CASSYAGTPADEQFF. The CDR3 nucleotides read TGTGCCAGCAGTTACGCCGGGACTCCCGCGGATGAGCAGTTCTTC.

The rearrangement joins TRBV4-1 to TRBJ2-2, with 14 positions matching TRBD2. The CDR3 is 15 residues long. Germline CDR1 and CDR2: MGHRA and YSYEKL. With 3 bases clipped from V and 7 bases from J, the junction kept 1 base outside the gene matches. CDR3 DNA sequence: TGCGCCAGCAGCCAGGGACTAGCGGGGGTCGGGGAGCTGTTTTTT. Its protein is CASSQGLAGVGELFF.

The chain recombines TRBV27 with TRBJ2-7; 7 bases align to TRBD1. The ends lost 5 bases at V and 3 bases at J; junction bases unmatched: 7. The CDR3 covers 14 residues. The V gene's germline CDR1 is MNHEY and CDR2 SMNVEV (reference sequence). The CDR3 DNA is TGTGCCAGCAGTCTGACAGGGAAAGGCTACGAGCAGTACTTC. This encodes CASSLTGKGYEQYF.

The chain joins TRBV11-3 to TRBJ1-6, with 8 bases fitting TRBD1. V trimming: 1 base; J trimming: 7 bases; junction bases outside the gene matches: 3. The CDR3 sequence is 15 residues long. CDR1 and CDR2 from the germline V gene are SGHNT and YENEEA. Here the CDR3 reads CASSLGGQGNSPLHF. CDR3 bases: TGTGCCAGCAGCTTAGGTGGACAGGGAAATTCACCCCTCCACTTT. Variable domain in full (rest from reference TRBV11-3 and TRBJ1-6): EAGVVQSPRYKIIEKKQPVAFWCNPISGHNTLYWYLQNLGQGPELLIRYENEEAVDDSQLPKDRFSAERLKGVDSTLKIQPAELGDSAVYLCASSLGGQGNSPLHFGNGTRLTVT.

V usage is TRBV19 and J usage is TRBJ2-3, with a weak D call TRBD2 (6 bases). Germline CDR1 is LNHDA and CDR2 is SQIVND (reference sequence). The CDR3 covers 15 residues. The V gene lost 6 bases and the J gene lost 0 bases, with 13 bases spanning the gap. DNA of the CDR3: TGTGCCAGTAGGGTGCGGGGCTTGAGCACAGATACGCAGTATTTT. Protein sequence: CASRVRGLSTDTQYF.

The rearrangement links TRBV4-2 to TRBJ1-2, with D possibly TRBD1 on 6 matching bases. The germline V and J ends were trimmed by 4 bases and 5 bases, with 11 bases remaining between them. The CDR3 spans 13 residues. The germline gives CDR1 LGHNA, CDR2 YNFKEQ. In DNA form, the CDR3 reads TGTGCCAGCAGCCCCTTGACAGGATATGGCTACACCTTC. Its protein is CASSPLTGYGYTF.

Only one count was recorded for this clone. This chain links TRBV7-6 with TRBJ2-5, with D perhaps TRBD1 (6 bases). This CDR3 is built from 16 residues. Germline CDR1 SGHVS, CDR2 FNYEAQ. Trimming cost V 0 bases and J 5 bases, with 16 bases left between them. DNA for the CDR3: TGTGCCAGCAGCTTAGCGCATGGCAGGGGTGTGGAGACCCAGTACTTC. This sequence encodes CASSLAHGRGVETQYF. Variable domain in full (rest from reference TRBV7-6 and TRBJ2-5): GAGVSQSPRYKVTKRGQDVALRCDPISGHVSLYWYRQALGQGPEFLTYFNYEAQQDKSGLPNDRFSAERPEGSISTLTIQRTEQRDSAMYRCASSLAHGRGVETQYFGPGTRLLVL.

The chain couples TRBV19 to TRBJ1-5, with TRBD1 as a possible D gene (6 bases). The CDR3 totals 14 residues. Trimming pared 6 bases from V and 6 bases from J, leaving 15 bases between. The germline gives CDR1 LNHDA, CDR2 SQIVND (reference sequence). The CDR3 loop reads CASSSGGLFQPQHF. CDR3 sequence (DNA): TGTGCCAGTAGCTCGGGGGGCTTGTTTCAGCCCCAGCATTTT.

The chain uses TRBV18 and TRBJ2-7; perhaps TRBD1 as D (6 bases). The CDR3 contains 15 residues. Per the germline V gene, CDR1 is KGHSH and CDR2 is LQKENI. The V end was cut by 3 bases, the J end by 6 bases, with 18 bases between. CDR3 nucleotides: TGTGCCAGCTCACCCCCCGGGACACCTGGGTTCGAGCAGTACTTC. Translation gives CASSPPGTPGFEQYF. The full variable domain, in which reference TRBV18 and TRBJ2-7 provide the parts outside the CDR3, is NAGVMQNPRHLVRRRGQEARLRCSPMKGHSHVYWYRQLPEEGLKFMVYLQKENIIDESGMPKERFSAEFPKEGPSILRIQQVVRGDSAAYFCASSPPGTPGFEQYFGPGTRLTVT.